Listed below are T cell receptor beta chains from one sample, sequenced in a study of cytomegalovirus exposure and HLA in healthy donors. Profiled with immunoSEQ multiplex PCR; TCRdb holds only in-frame clones, not every one. The repertoire holds 100,000 to 150,000 clones, around 72% seen once, with 2.9% in the top ten. Source material: PBMCs. The receptors originated from a human donor in good health. The CDR3 runs from the conserved cysteine through the conserved F or W. Only part of the rows carry a size: once, few, many, or a class if the clone is expanded.

clone size: once; V gene: TRBV7-2; CDR3 protein: CASSQELAGGQETQYF
clone size: few; V gene: TRBV5-8; CDR3 protein: CASSGRRSDSPLHF
clone size: once; V gene: TRBV9; CDR3 protein: CASSVGPSGYTDTQYF
clone size: NA; V gene: TRBV7-8; CDR3 protein: CASSLDTYTEAFF
clone size: NA; V gene: TRBV30; CDR3 protein: CAWSVGGLRSYGYTF
clone size: NA; V gene: TRBV9; CDR3 protein: CASSANSGTGGQYF
clone size: NA; V gene: TRBV4-1; CDR3 protein: CASRGASYNEQFF
clone size: NA; V gene: TRBV19; CDR3 protein: CATTDRVGNTIYF
clone size: once; V gene: TRBV27; CDR3 protein: CASSDSWSNQPQHF
clone size: few; V gene: TRBV4-2; CDR3 protein: CASSLGTGVNTGELFF
clone size: few; V gene: TRBV19; CDR3 protein: CASSMPSRADTIYF
clone size: NA; V gene: TRBV5-1; CDR3 protein: CASSRGYNEQFF
clone size: NA; V gene: TRBV19; CDR3 protein: CASKVDRVNTEAFF
clone size: NA; V gene: TRBV23-1; CDR3 protein: CASIQCHITSFLEQYF
clone size: few; V gene: TRBV5-1; CDR3 protein: CASSRASGGVNSPSQEETQYF
clone size: NA; V gene: TRBV30; CDR3 protein: CAWSVLVYTEAFF
clone size: NA; V gene: TRBV5-1; CDR3 protein: CASSLLGGSNYGYTF
clone size: few; V gene: TRBV9; CDR3 protein: CASSVVPAGDGVQFF
clone size: NA; V gene: TRBV9; CDR3 protein: CASSVSGSNQPQHF
clone size: NA; V gene: TRBV7-8; CDR3 protein: CASSLRDSTETQYF
clone size: NA; V gene: TRBV7-9; CDR3 protein: CASSPGGRVTGELFF
clone size: NA; V gene: TRBV21-1; CDR3 protein: CASSGKRKREFFNEQFF
clone size: NA; V gene: TRBV19; CDR3 protein: CASSESEGWRSGDTF
clone size: NA; V gene: TRBV14; CDR3 protein: CASSRVLAGADTQYF
clone size: NA; V gene: TRBV7-3; CDR3 protein: CASSVANYGYTF
clone size: few; V gene: TRBV7-8; CDR3 protein: CASSHRGLAGRETQYF
clone size: NA; V gene: TRBV29-1; CDR3 protein: CSVNSGTYEQYF
clone size: NA; V gene: TRBV10-3; CDR3 protein: CAISESALAGGREQFF
clone size: NA; V gene: TRBV18; CDR3 protein: CASSPEITARSGELFF
clone size: NA; V gene: TRBV11-2; CDR3 protein: CASSPFRQGASTDTQYF
clone size: once; V gene: TRBV5-6; CDR3 protein: CASSRTFITGELFF
clone size: NA; V gene: TRBV5-1; CDR3 protein: CASSLLPGRARLDTGELFF
clone size: few; V gene: TRBV6-5; CDR3 protein: CASSPSGFQETQYF
clone size: NA; V gene: TRBV5-4; CDR3 protein: CASSFSTGGSYEQYF
clone size: NA; V gene: TRBV11-2; CDR3 protein: CASRTGQFVYEQFF
clone size: NA; V gene: TRBV30; CDR3 protein: CAWTGRDTEAFF
clone size: once; V gene: TRBV7-8; CDR3 protein: CASSSRTGGDEQYF
clone size: NA; V gene: TRBV2; CDR3 protein: CASSGGLAEAYEQYF
clone size: NA; V gene: TRBV6-1; CDR3 protein: CASSRQGGAFF
clone size: few; V gene: TRBV28; CDR3 protein: CASSPVPGQGTSSYEQYF
clone size: NA; V gene: TRBV4-3; CDR3 protein: CASSHAAGGDYEQYF
clone size: few; V gene: TRBV6-1; CDR3 protein: CASRQVSLSYEQYF
clone size: once; V gene: TRBV5-1; CDR3 protein: CASSLAGGEAFF
clone size: NA; V gene: TRBV4-1; CDR3 protein: CASSQDWGSGYEQYF
clone size: NA; V gene: TRBV2; CDR3 protein: CASSFGQGRHGYTF
clone size: NA; V gene: TRBV4-2; CDR3 protein: CASSPKGGRTMSAKNIQYF
clone size: NA; V gene: TRBV5-6; CDR3 protein: CASSFPGGRDTQYF
clone size: NA; V gene: TRBV6-1; CDR3 protein: CASSDWTEYSPLHF